One and the same sample provided the 7 T cell receptor beta chains below, sequenced in a study of cytomegalovirus exposure and HLA in healthy donors. PCR employed 60 Vbeta and 13 Jbeta primers. TCRdb's copy holds only in-frame clones and misses some; the assay was immunoSEQ multiplex PCR. Of under 200,000 clones listed, roughly two thirds are singletons. The sample was PBMCs. The receptors stem from a woman aged 35 to 49 in good health and CMV-seropositive.

CDR3 sequence reads: CASSEGRQGDYGYTF. The DNA for the CDR3 is TGTGCCAGCAGTGAAGGCCGACAGGGAGACTATGGCTACACCTTC. This rearrangement joins TRBV6-1 to TRBJ1-2; TRBD1 aligns across 7 bases. From germline, CDR1 is MNHNS and CDR2 SASEGT. With 1 base clipped from V and 3 bases from J, the junction kept 5 bases outside the gene matches. This CDR3 contains 15 residues.

The chain links TRBV5-1 to TRBJ2-1; 8 bases line up with TRBD2. The V segment lost 2 bases and the J segment 8 bases; nucleotides outside the gene matches: 15. The CDR3 is 17 residues long. Germline V lookup: CDR1 SGHRS, CDR2 YFSETQ. CDR3 in DNA: TGCGCCAGCAGCTTACAAAACGGGACTAGGGTTTGGGATGAGCAGTTCTTC. Translated, it gives CASSLQNGTRVWDEQFF.

The rearrangement links TRBV18 to TRBJ1-6; TRBD1 might be the D (5 bases). This CDR3 region has 14 residues. Germline V gives CDR1 KGHSH, CDR2 LQKENI. Trimming stripped 4 bases from V and 13 bases from J, with 17 bases between. The chain's CDR3 is CASSLGEGISPLHF. Here the CDR3 DNA reads TGTGCCAGCTCACTAGGGGAAGGTATATCCCCCCTCCACTTT.

The rearrangement joins TRBV7-8 to TRBJ1-1, with a weak D call TRBD1 (6 bases). Germline CDR1 reads SGHVS; CDR2 reads FQNEAQ. The CDR3 is 15 amino acids. Trimming took off 5 bases at V and 3 bases at J, with 16 bases between the two ends. The DNA for the CDR3 is TGTGCCAGCAGCCGCCCGGCCAGGGGTGACACTGAAGCTTTCTTT. It yields the protein CASSRPARGDTEAFF.

This clone was seen a few times. This chain links TRBV7-9 with TRBJ1-5, with D maybe TRBD1 (5 bases). Germline V gene sequence: CDR1 SEHNR, CDR2 FQNEAQ (reference sequence). Trimming shortened V by 1 base and J by 4 bases, and 8 bases separated the two germline ends. The CDR3 runs to 14 residues. The CDR3 protein is CASSLGGENQPQHF. In DNA form, the CDR3 reads TGTGCCAGCAGCTTAGGGGGGGAGAATCAGCCCCAGCATTTT. Using reference TRBV7-9 and TRBJ1-5 for the parts outside the CDR3, the full variable domain is DTGVSQNPRHKITKRGQNVTFRCDPISEHNRLYWYRQTLGQGPEFLTYFQNEAQLEKSRLLSDRFSAERPKGSFSTLEIQRTEQGDSAMYLCASSLGGENQPQHFGDGTRLSIL.

V usage is TRBV11-2 and J usage is TRBJ2-5, with 15 bases aligning to TRBD2. J was trimmed by 4 bases and V by 5 bases; bases with no gene match: 2. Germline V gene sequence: CDR1 SGHAT, CDR2 FQNNGV. The CDR3 is made up of 15 amino acids. CDR3 in DNA: TGTGCCAGCAGCCTGGGACTAGCGGGAGGAGAGACCCAGTACTTC. Its protein is CASSLGLAGGETQYF.

The V call is TRBV4-1, the J call TRBJ2-5, with 7 bases identical to TRBD2. Germline assignment: CDR1 MGHRA and CDR2 YSYEKL. Trimming cost V 4 bases and J 4 bases; bases outside gene matches: 12. The CDR3 is 16 amino acids. As DNA, the CDR3 is TGCGCCAGCAGCCGGGTGGGGGGGGGTGGGGTAGAGACCCAGTACTTC. This translates into CASSRVGGGGVETQYF.